Listed below are T cell receptor beta chains from one sample, sequenced in a study of CD8+ T cells in alopecia areata. Here immunoSEQ multiplex PCR was the method, and the copy in TCRdb shows in-frame clones only, minus some. The top ten clones hold 10% to 15% of a sample with around 100,000 clones, roughly 50% of them seen once. The source was CD8+ T cells sorted from blood, collected at week 24, from a patient treated with tofacitinib. These receptors were obtained from a human donor with alopecia areata. Each CDR3 is given with its conserved first and last residue. Fields, in order: V gene, D gene, J gene, clone size, CDR3 protein, CDR3 DNA. The D gene is left open where the match is weak. Only part of the rows carry a size: once, few, many, or a class if the clone is expanded.

TRBV2	.	TRBJ1-6	medium-sized	CASMTDAPSPLHF	TGTGCCAGCATGACCGACGCCCCTTCACCCCTCCACTTT
TRBV7-8	.	TRBJ2-6	once	CASSTRRQVSGGANVLTF	TGTGCCAGCAGCACCCGTAGACAGGTCTCAGGGGGGGCCAACGTCCTGACTTTC
TRBV27	.	TRBJ2-1	.	CASSPLSGRSYNEQFF	TGTGCCAGCAGTCCCCTTAGCGGACGCTCCTACAATGAGCAGTTCTTC
TRBV25-1	TRBD1	TRBJ2-5	.	CASSEFGRDRVGETQYF	TGTGCCAGCAGTGAATTTGGGAGGGACAGGGTAGGGGAGACCCAGTACTTC
TRBV5-1	TRBD2	TRBJ2-1	.	CASSLAAGGPYNEQFF	TGCGCCAGCAGCTTGGCCGCGGGGGGCCCCTACAATGAGCAGTTCTTC
TRBV27	TRBD1	TRBJ2-7	.	CASSLSPGTGGDEQYF	TGTGCCAGCAGTCTCAGCCCCGGGACAGGGGGCGACGAGCAGTACTTC
TRBV12-5	.	TRBJ2-7	many	CASGLVRSYEQYF	TGTGCTAGTGGTTTGGTACGGAGCTACGAGCAGTACTTC
TRBV9	.	TRBJ2-3	few	CASSVARISTDTQYF	TGTGCCAGCAGCGTAGCTCGGATCAGCACAGATACGCAGTATTTT
TRBV29-1	.	TRBJ1-1	.	CSTRTENTEAFF	TGCAGCACAAGGACAGAGAACACTGAAGCTTTCTTT
TRBV29-1	.	TRBJ1-2	few	CSVENQGPYGYTF	TGCAGCGTTGAAAATCAGGGACCTTATGGCTACACCTTC
TRBV19	TRBD1	TRBJ1-2	.	CASSVGQGFYGYTF	TGTGCCAGTAGTGTCGGACAGGGGTTTTATGGCTACACCTTC
TRBV7-9	.	TRBJ1-1	few	CASSLAIDVNTEAFF	TGTGCCAGCAGCTTAGCAATCGACGTGAACACTGAAGCTTTCTTT
TRBV14	.	TRBJ2-7	.	CASSQEGPYEQYF	TGTGCCAGCAGCCAAGAAGGACCCTACGAGCAGTACTTC
TRBV7-6	TRBD1	TRBJ1-4	.	CASSSDGQGEEKLFF	TGTGCCAGCAGCTCCGACGGACAGGGTGAAGAAAAACTGTTTTTT
TRBV27	.	TRBJ2-7	.	CASSLGSPGEQYF	TGTGCCAGCAGTTTAGGTTCGCCGGGAGAGCAGTACTTC
TRBV30	.	TRBJ1-1	.	CAWSWGGMNTEAFF	TGTGCCTGGAGCTGGGGGGGGATGAACACTGAAGCTTTCTTT
TRBV25-1	.	TRBJ1-1	.	CASSEGFTEAFF	TGTGCCAGCAGTGAAGGTTTCACTGAAGCTTTCTTT